This T cell receptor (beta chain) was captured by sequencing in a study of OX40 agonist ivuxolimab in advanced cancers. Study-wide results and limits: At doses 0.1 to 3.0 mg/kg, CD4+ and CD8+ clones expanded.

With regard to this clone: What it recognizes is unknown.

This CDR3 is built from 14 residues. V lost 2 bases and J lost 7, with 12 bases in between. Per germline, CDR1 WSHSY and CDR2 SAAADI. Sequencing used immunoSEQ multiplex PCR; TCRdb keeps in-frame clones, though not all of them. The sample holds about 25,000 clones; around 85% are singletons and the top ten take 35% to 50%. Sample: CD4+ or CD8+ T cells sorted from blood, taken in a trial of the OX40 agonist ivuxolimab. The sequence came from an adult with an advanced solid tumor such as melanoma, head and neck, liver or kidney cancer. The gene calls are TRBV10-2 and TRBJ1-5; no clear D gene. The chain's CDR3 is CASSEVSPWQPQHF. Here the CDR3 DNA reads TGCGCCAGCAGTGAGGTGAGTCCTTGGCAGCCCCAGCATTTT.